This TCR beta chain was recovered during a study of blood T cell repertoires in COVID-19. Study information: Samples representing acute and convalescent COVID-19 were sourced from the United States, Italy and Spain. PBMCs, B-cell-depleted T cells, or T cells provided the cDNA or gDNA that made up the material.

As processed by the authors: Reference gene primer amplification gave estimated nucleated cell counts. Repertoires were generated with immunoSEQ multiplex PCR, while TCRdb's copy carries only in-frame clones and drops some. V and J calls and clone size come straight from that table; D and trimming were deduced from the DNA. The sample records some 150,000 clones, approximately 84% being singletons. Per germline, CDR1 SGHNT and CDR2 YYREEE (reference sequence). The CDR3 totals 15 residues. After removal of 4 bases from V and 5 bases from J, the junction contained 6 bases not matched to a gene. The chain has TRBV5-4 and TRBJ2-5; TRBD1 agrees at 12 bases. Sequencing input: peripheral blood. The clonotype comes from a woman in her sixties with acute or convalescent COVID-19. This chain's CDR3 is CASSGTGGIGETQYF. CDR3 coding DNA: TGTGCCAGCAGCGGGACAGGGGGCATCGGGGAGACCCAGTACTTC. Supplemented by reference TRBV5-4 and TRBJ2-5, the full variable domain reads ETGVTQSPTHLIKTRGQQVTLRCSSQSGHNTVSWYQQALGQGPQFIFQYYREEENGRGNFPPRFSGLQFPNYSSELNVNALELDDSALYLCASSGTGGIGETQYFGPGTRLLVL.